Given below is one T cell receptor beta chain in context. What it binds is not known. CDR3 length: 15 residues. V was clipped by 3 bases and J by 4 bases, with 15 bases between them. Germline-derived CDR1 and CDR2 are MNHEY and SMNVEV (reference sequence). In the naive CD8 group, cells lacked CD45RO and were positively selected for CCR7, so terminally differentiated effector memory CD45RA+ cells were left out. Sequencing was performed with immunoSEQ multiplex PCR; in TCRdb, only in-frame clones are kept and a portion is missing. Among some 2.1 million clones listed, about 95% were seen once. These data belong to a study of shared clonotypes between healthy human individuals. Study-wide results and limits: Clonotypes shared by all four donors outscored non-shared clonotypes in generation probability.

The sequence derives from a man between 18 and 29 years old in good health. The sequencing input was naive CD8+ T cells sorted from blood. The V call is TRBV27, the J call TRBJ1-2; possibly TRBD1 for D (5 bases). The CDR3 reads CASSFSRTPLYGYTF. The CDR3, as DNA: TGTGCCAGCAGTTTCTCCCGGACACCTCTCTATGGCTACACCTTC.